This T cell receptor (beta chain) appears in the sequencing data of a study of cytotoxic CD8 clonotypes in ibrutinib-treated CLL. Study overall: Partial responders around 25, complete 2; roughly twelve progressed and around 15 stayed in remission by median roughly 6 years. Whole-study findings and limits: At the start, clonality exceeded age-matched healthy donors and followed circulating CD8+ T-cell counts. Having risen at ibrutinib response, clonality had fallen back toward baseline by progression. Clonotypes that were public were uncommon, and they contracted or stayed stable on treatment.

Only in-frame clones appear in the TCRdb table, and some are missing; sequencing was by immunoSEQ multiplex PCR. The table has some 150,000 clones, around 84% seen once; the top ten hold 6.5% to 8%. CDR3 size: 14 residues. The V gene lost 5 bases and the J gene lost 1 base, with 12 bases spanning the gap. CDR1 is SGHRS, CDR2 YFSETQ, per germline. Comments on this clone: Its antigen remains unknown.

The genes are TRBV5-1 and TRBJ1-2, with unresolved D. Sequencing was performed on PBMCs, taken after 36 months of ibrutinib treatment. This sequence originates from a human donor with chronic lymphocytic leukemia. CDR3 bases: TGCGCCAGCAGGGGAGGAGGGTTTAACTATGGCTACACCTTC. Protein: CASRGGGFNYGYTF.